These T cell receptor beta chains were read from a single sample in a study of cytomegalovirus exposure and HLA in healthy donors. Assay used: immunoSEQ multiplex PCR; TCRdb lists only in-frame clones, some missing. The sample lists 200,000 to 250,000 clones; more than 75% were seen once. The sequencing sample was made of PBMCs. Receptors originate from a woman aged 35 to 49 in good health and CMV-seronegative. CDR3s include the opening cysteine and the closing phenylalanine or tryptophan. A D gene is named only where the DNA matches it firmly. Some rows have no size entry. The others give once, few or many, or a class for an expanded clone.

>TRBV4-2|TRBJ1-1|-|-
TGTGCCAGCAGCCAAGAACGGGGAGTCCACACTGAAGCTTTCTTT
CASSQERGVHTEAFF
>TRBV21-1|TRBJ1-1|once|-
TGTGCCTCGTCGACAGCGAACACTGAAGCTTTCTTT
CASSTANTEAFF
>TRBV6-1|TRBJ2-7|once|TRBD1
TGTGCCAGCAGTGCCGGGACAGATTCCTACGAGCAGTACTTC
CASSAGTDSYEQYF
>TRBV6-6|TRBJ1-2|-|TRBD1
TGTGCCAGCAGTCCAGAACTGGGACAGGGGGCAAATGGCTACACCTTC
CASSPELGQGANGYTF
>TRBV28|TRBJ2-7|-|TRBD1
TGTGCCAGCGAAAAGACAGGGGCTTCCTACGAGCAGTACTTC
CASEKTGASYEQYF
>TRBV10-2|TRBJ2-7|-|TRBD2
TGCGCCAGCAGTGACCTGACGACTAGCGCAGAACGATTC
CASSDLTTSAERF
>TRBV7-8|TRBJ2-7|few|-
TGTGCCAGCAGAGACAGGAGCTCCTACGAGCAGTACTTC
CASRDRSSYEQYF
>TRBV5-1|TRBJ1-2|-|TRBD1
TGCGCCAGCAGCTTGGGGCAGGGGGCCGAGAGTGCATCCTTC
CASSLGQGAESASF
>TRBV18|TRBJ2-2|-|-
TGTGCCAGCTCGGAGTACACCGGGGAGCTGTTTTTT
CASSEYTGELFF
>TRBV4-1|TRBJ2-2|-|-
TGCGCCAGCAGCCCCGCGTCTAGTAACCCCGGGGAGCTGTTTTTT
CASSPASSNPGELFF
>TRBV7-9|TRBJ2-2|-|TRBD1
TGTGCCAGCTTCGACAGGGGGAACACCGGGGAGCTGTTTTTT
CASFDRGNTGELFF
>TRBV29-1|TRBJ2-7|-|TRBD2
TGCAGCGTTAAAAAACGGACTAGCGGCTCGGAGGAGCAGTACTTC
CSVKKRTSGSEEQYF
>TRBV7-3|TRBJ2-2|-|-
TGTGCCAGCAGCTTAATTGGCGAGGCCGGGGAGCTGTTTTTT
CASSLIGEAGELFF
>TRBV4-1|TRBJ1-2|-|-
TGCGCCAGCAGCCGAATGACAGACACTAACTATGGCTACACCTTC
CASSRMTDTNYGYTF
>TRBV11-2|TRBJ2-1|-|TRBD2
TGTGCCAGCAGCCCCCGCCTAGCGGGAGGGAACCACAATGAGCAGTTCTTC
CASSPRLAGGNHNEQFF
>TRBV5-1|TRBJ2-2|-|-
TGCGCCAGCAGCCCGTTTACCGGGGAGCTGTTTTTT
CASSPFTGELFF
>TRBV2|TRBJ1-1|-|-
TGTGCCAGCAGTAAACAACCTGAAGCTTTCTTT
CASSKQPEAFF
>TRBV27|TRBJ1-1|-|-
TGTGCCAGCAGGGGGGGAGCCACTGAAGCTTTCTTT
CASRGGATEAFF
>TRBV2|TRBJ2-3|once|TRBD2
TGTGCCAGCAGCCTCGACGGACTAGCGGGAGGGTTTACCGATACGCAGTATTTT
CASSLDGLAGGFTDTQYF
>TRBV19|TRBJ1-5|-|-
TGTGCCAGTAGTATCTCAGGGAATAGCAATCAGCCCCAGCATTTT
CASSISGNSNQPQHF
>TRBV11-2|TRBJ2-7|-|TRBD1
TGTGCCAGCAAGGGACAGGGGACCCTTTCCTACGAGCAGTACTTC
CASKGQGTLSYEQYF
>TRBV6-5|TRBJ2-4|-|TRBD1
TGTGCCTGCGGAAGGGACAGGGAAAACATTCAGTACTTC
CACGRDRENIQYF
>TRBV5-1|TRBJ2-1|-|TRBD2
TGCGCCAGCAGCCCCCTAGCGGGCCATGAGCAGTTCTTC
CASSPLAGHEQFF
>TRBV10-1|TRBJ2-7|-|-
TGCGCCAGCAGTGAGTCTGCAGGGCCGTACGAGCAGTACTTC
CASSESAGPYEQYF
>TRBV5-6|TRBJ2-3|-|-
TGTGCCAGCACCCAGGGTTGGGGCACAGATACGCAGTATTTT
CASTQGWGTDTQYF
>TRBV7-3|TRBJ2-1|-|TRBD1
TGTGCCAGCAGCCCCGGGGGACAGGCTAGGAATGAGCAGTTCTTC
CASSPGGQARNEQFF
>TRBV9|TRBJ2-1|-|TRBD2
TGTGCCAGCAGCGTATCGGGACTAGAGTACAATGAGCAGTTCTTC
CASSVSGLEYNEQFF
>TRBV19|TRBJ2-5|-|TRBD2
TGTGCCAGTAGTTCCTGGGGGGGGTCTCTAGAGACCCAGTACTTC
CASSSWGGSLETQYF
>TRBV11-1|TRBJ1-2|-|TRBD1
TGTGCCAGCAGCTTCAGGGGGGACAGGCCCTACACCTTC
CASSFRGDRPYTF
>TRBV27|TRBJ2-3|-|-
TGTGCCAGCAGTTTAAGGGGATATACGCAGTATTTT
CASSLRGYTQYF
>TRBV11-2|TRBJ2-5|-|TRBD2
TGTGCCAGCAGTTTCCTCACCGGGACTAGCCAGGAGACCCAGTACTTC
CASSFLTGTSQETQYF
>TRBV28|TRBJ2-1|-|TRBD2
TGTGCCAGCAGTTTAGGGCGGGAGGGGCTCTACAATGAGCAGTTCTTC
CASSLGREGLYNEQFF
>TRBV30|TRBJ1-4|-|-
TGTGCCTGGAGTTGGGCAGGAGGGAATGAAAAACTGTTTTTT
CAWSWAGGNEKLFF